What follows are 19 T cell receptor beta chains derived from one specimen sequenced in a study of T-cell memory formation after mild COVID-19. One entry per CDR3 protein, called by TCRdb with MiXCR from the 5' RACE reads. The table lists over 250,000 distinct CDR3 sequences, 15% to 20% of them singletons, with roughly 20% in the top ten. What was sequenced was PBMCs or a T cell subset sorted from them (not recorded which). The origin of the receptors is a man younger than 35 who had mild COVID-19 (a few samples of this study predate the infection). Cell type and time point are not known.

This clonotype has a count of ten or more. The chain uses TRBV5-5 and TRBJ2-2; possible D gene TRBD1, 5 bases. The CDR3 totals 14 residues. Trimming pared 6 bases from V and 0 bases from J, leaving 9 bases between. Germline V CDR1 and CDR2: SGHKS, YYEKEE (reference sequence). The CDR3 region is CASTWGANTGELFF. CDR3 DNA: TGTGCCAGCACCTGGGGCGCGAACACCGGGGAGCTGTTTTTT.

The genes are TRBV2 and TRBJ2-2; the D is unclear. The V gene's germline CDR1 is SNHLY and CDR2 FYNNEI. The CDR3 has 16 residues. Trimming took off 3 bases at V and 0 bases at J, with 11 bases between the two ends. The CDR3 loop reads CASSDKGRTNTGELFF. The CDR3 DNA sequence: TGTGCCAGCAGTGATAAGGGCAGGACGAACACCGGGGAGCTGTTTTTT. Variable domain in full (rest from reference TRBV2 and TRBJ2-2): EPEVTQTPSHQVTQMGQEVILRCVPISNHLYFYWYRQILGQKVEFLVSFYNNEISEKSEIFDDQFSVERPDGSNFTLKIRSTKLEDSAMYFCASSDKGRTNTGELFFGEGSRLTVL.

V gene TRBV12-3 or TRBV12-4 combines with J gene TRBJ1-2; 8 positions agree with TRBD1. V was clipped by 5 bases and J by 7 bases; unmatched bases: 12. The CDR3 has 15 residues. The CDR3 protein is CASSPLLQGASGYTF. CDR3 DNA sequence: TGTGCCAGCAGTCCTCTCCTCCAGGGGGCTAGTGGCTACACCTTC.

The V gene is TRBV15, the J gene TRBJ1-4; the D is unclear. The CDR3 contains 16 residues. Trimming removed 0 bases at V and 0 bases at J, with 8 bases between. Per the germline V gene, CDR1 is LNHNV and CDR2 is YYDKDF (reference sequence). The CDR3 coding sequence is TGTGCCACCAGCAGAGATACGAGGGCAACTAATGAAAAACTGTTTTTT. Encoded protein: CATSRDTRATNEKLFF. The full variable domain, rest sourced from reference TRBV15 and TRBJ1-4, is DAMVIQNPRYQVTQFGKPVTLSCSQTLNHNVMYWYQQKSSQAPKLLFHYYDKDFNNEADTPDNFQSRRPNTSFCFLDIRSPGLGDTAMYLCATSRDTRATNEKLFFGSGTQLSVL.

The V call is TRBV6-5, the J call TRBJ2-3; 10 bases are a match to TRBD2. V trimming: 4 bases; J trimming: 2 bases; junction bases outside the gene matches: 9. Germline CDR1 reads MNHEY; CDR2 reads SVGAGI. This CDR3 has 17 amino acids. The CDR3 DNA reads as TGTGCCAGCAGTTCGGGTAGCGGGGGGTCTAACACAGATACGCAGTATTTT. It yields the protein CASSSGSGGSNTDTQYF.

In this sample, this clonotype turned up a few times. The V call is TRBV4-1, the J call TRBJ2-3; D is uncertain. Looked up from germline, CDR1 is MGHRA and CDR2 is YSYEKL. V dropped 4 bases and J dropped 3 bases, with 14 bases sitting between them. There are 15 residues in the CDR3. CDR3: CASSPREVTTDTQYF. The CDR3 bases are TGCGCCAGCAGCCCTAGGGAAGTCACAACAGATACGCAGTATTTT.

This clonotype was recorded many times. The chain is built from TRBV7-9 and TRBJ2-7; D may match TRBD1 or TRBD2 (5 bases each). In germline, CDR1 is SEHNR, CDR2 FQNEAQ (reference sequence). The CDR3 contains 13 residues. The V end lost 4 bases, the J end lost 7 bases, and 14 bases lay between the germline ends. The CDR3 bases are TGTGCCAGCAGCTCGGGACGGTTTCCTGAGCAGTACGTC. It codes for CASSSGRFPEQYV.

The rearrangement links TRBV7-3 to TRBJ2-3; 8 bases are shared with TRBD1. Germline trimming cut 5 bases from V and 4 bases from J; bases unmatched to any gene: 5. The CDR3 loop spans 14 amino acids. Germline CDR1 is SGHTA and CDR2 is FQGTGA. CDR3 sequence (DNA): TGTGCCAGCAGCCCTCTACAGGGGGCAGATACGCAGTATTTT. As protein: CASSPLQGADTQYF.

The rearrangement links TRBV11-2 to TRBJ2-1; TRBD1 matches 7 bases. Germline lookup yields CDR1 SGHAT and CDR2 FQNNGV. This CDR3 region has 17 residues. Unmatched junction bases numbered 17, after V lost 6 bases and J lost 6 bases. As DNA, the CDR3 is TGTGCCAGCAGGATCGGCCGGGTAGACAGGGCTTTCAATGAGCAGTTCTTC. It yields the protein CASRIGRVDRAFNEQFF.

This clonotype has more than one count but fewer than ten. The junction and the germline gene differ at one end; a read error may be behind it. This chain uses TRBV6-2 or TRBV6-3 with TRBJ2-5; no definite D call. Germline loops: CDR1 MNHEY, CDR2 SVGEGT. The CDR3 totals 12 residues. The DNA for the CDR3 is TGTGCCGGCAGGCGGCTCCAAGAGACCCAGTACTTC. Encoded protein: CAGRRLQETQYF.

The rearrangement uses TRBV6-1 and TRBJ1-5; D is unresolved. Trimming left V 2 bases short and J 1 base short, with 3 bases between. The CDR3 spans 13 residues. Per germline, CDR1 MNHNS and CDR2 SASEGT. CDR3 DNA sequence: TGTGCCAGCAGTGAATTAAGCAATCAGCCCCAGCATTTT. Protein sequence: CASSELSNQPQHF.

V is TRBV6-5 and J is TRBJ2-3; no clear D gene. In germline, CDR1 is MNHEY, CDR2 SVGAGI. The CDR3 has 14 amino acids. Between the trimmed V and J ends, which lost 6 bases and 0 bases, there was a span of 10 bases. The CDR3 sequence is CASSPRRSTDTQYF. The CDR3 bases are TGTGCCAGCAGCCCCCGCCGGAGCACAGATACGCAGTATTTT.

V and J are TRBV11-1 and TRBJ2-7, with 8 bases matching TRBD1. Looked up from germline, CDR1 is SGHAT and CDR2 is FQDESV (reference sequence). The CDR3 is 13 residues long. After removal of 5 bases from V and 4 bases from J, the junction contained 4 bases not matched to a gene. This CDR3 reads CASSIYRGYEQYF. The CDR3 DNA reads as TGTGCCAGCAGCATATACAGGGGGTACGAGCAGTACTTC.

Only a few counts were recorded for this clonotype. The chain employs TRBV7-9 and TRBJ2-2; the D gene is possibly TRBD1 (6 bases). The length of the CDR3 is 15 residues. The germline V gene encodes CDR1 SEHNR and CDR2 FQNEAQ (reference sequence). The ends were cut back, 5 bases at V and 7 bases at J, with 17 bases in the middle. The DNA of the CDR3 is TGTGCCAGCAGCGTCCCAGGGGATAATGGCGGGGAGCTGTTTTTT. Amino acid sequence: CASSVPGDNGGELFF.

This clonotype was recorded many times. The chain couples TRBV6-2 or TRBV6-3 to TRBJ2-7; 8 bases fit TRBD1. The CDR3 spans 14 residues. Per the germline V gene, CDR1 is MNHEY and CDR2 is SVGEGT. Trimming removed 6 bases from V and 6 bases from J; junction bases left unmatched: 10. CDR3 protein: CASSPWTGLTEQYF. The CDR3 DNA follows: TGTGCCAGCAGCCCCTGGACAGGGTTGACCGAGCAGTACTTC.

This chain links TRBV19 with TRBJ2-5; 7 bases agree with TRBD1. This CDR3 is 13 amino acids long. Unmatched junction bases numbered 8, after V lost 9 bases and J lost 4 bases. CDR1 is LNHDA and CDR2 is SQIVND in the germline V gene (reference sequence). CDR3 bases: TGTGCCAGCCGGTACAGGGGCGGAGAGACCCAGTACTTC. Amino acids: CASRYRGGETQYF. Combining the CDR3 with reference TRBV19 and TRBJ2-5 gives the whole variable domain DGGITQSPKYLFRKEGQNVTLSCEQNLNHDAMYWYRQDPGQGLRLIYYSQIVNDFQKGDIAEGYSVSREKKESFPLTVTSAQKNPTAFYLCASRYRGGETQYFGPGTRLLVL.

This clonotype was detected only a few times. The CDR3 loop reads CASSQVNLPLAVSTDTQYF. The CDR3 nucleotides read TGTGCCAGCAGCCAAGTCAACCTCCCACTAGCGGTTAGCACAGATACGCAGTATTTT. The J gene is TRBJ2-3, the V gene TRBV4-2; 8 bases agree with TRBD2. The CDR3 has 19 amino acids. V shed 1 base, J shed 0 bases, and the junction held 12 bases outside the gene matches. Germline-derived CDR1 and CDR2 are LGHNA and YNFKEQ.

The rearrangement joins TRBV4-1 to TRBJ2-3; 12 bases line up with TRBD1. V lost 4 bases, J lost 4 bases, and 9 bases stayed unmatched. Germline lookup yields CDR1 MGHRA and CDR2 YSYEKL. This CDR3 has 17 residues. CDR3 sequence (DNA): TGCGCCAGCAGCCCATCCGGGACAGGGGGCGCAGCAGATACGCAGTATTTT. Translating it yields CASSPSGTGGAADTQYF.

This clonotype was seen a few times. The chain combines TRBV5-5 with TRBJ1-6; a possible D gene is TRBD1 (5 bases). V gave up 0 bases and J gave up 11 bases, with 12 bases separating them. The germline V gene has CDR1 SGHKS and CDR2 YYEKEE (reference sequence). CDR3 length: 14 residues. The CDR3 region is CASSLAGGTTPLHF. The CDR3 DNA is TGTGCCAGCAGCTTGGCCGGCGGGACTACACCCCTCCACTTT.